The next 8 T cell receptor beta chains were all read from a single sample in a study of beta chain features in type 1 diabetes (dated 2018 in TCRdb). Libraries were prepared through the immunoSEQ multiplex PCR assay. All of the isolated RNA was reverse transcribed with the High Capacity cDNA Reverse Transcription Kit, so expressed TCRB transcripts were sequenced. TCRdb holds this immuneACCESS table with in-frame rearrangements only. Some clones are missing; in checked studies, unresolved V genes explain under half, and the rest has no known cause. In this sample the table shows over 150,000 clones, approximately 13% of which occur a single time. Together, the top ten hold about 0.59% of the sample. The material sequenced was central memory CD4+ T cells from blood. These receptors were obtained from a woman under 30 in good health.

This clone came up a few times. The genes are TRBV19 and TRBJ1-1; TRBD1 aligns across 8 bases. This CDR3 has 14 residues. J lost 6 bases, V lost 7 bases, and 10 bases had no gene match. Per germline, CDR1 LNHDA and CDR2 SQIVND (reference sequence). The CDR3 bases are TGTGCCAGTACTGGACAGGGTATGGGAGCTGAAGCTTTCTTT. Its translation is CASTGQGMGAEAFF.

This chain uses TRBV7-3 with TRBJ1-1; 7 nucleotides match TRBD1. Germline-derived CDR1 and CDR2 are SGHTA and FQGTGA. The junction had 11 bases not matched to a gene; V was cut back by 4 bases and J by 12 bases. CDR3 length: 13 residues. CDR3 DNA: TGTGCCAGCAGCTCCTCCCGCGACAGGGCGTCTTTCTTT. As protein: CASSSSRDRASFF.

This clone was detected only a few times. This chain connects TRBV28 to TRBJ2-7; perhaps TRBD1 as D (6 bases). Germline CDR1 and CDR2: MDHEN and SYDVKM. The CDR3 is 11 amino acids. The V and J ends lost 6 bases and 4 bases respectively, with 7 bases between them. This chain's CDR3 is CASSRGYEQYF. The CDR3 DNA sequence: TGTGCCAGCAGCAGGGGATACGAGCAGTACTTC.

The CDR3 sequence is CASSGDASSQETQYF. CDR3 in DNA: TGTGCCAGCAGCGGAGATGCTAGCAGCCAAGAGACCCAGTACTTC. J is TRBJ2-5 and V is TRBV9, with a weak D call TRBD2 (5 bases). There are 15 residues in the CDR3. CDR1 SGDLS and CDR2 YYNGEE come from the germline V gene. V was trimmed by 3 bases and J by 1 base, leaving 13 bases between them.

This clone was seen ten or more times. The chain links TRBV11-2 to TRBJ2-5; TRBD2 aligns across 14 bases. Germline CDR1 SGHAT, CDR2 FQNNGV. The CDR3 consists of 18 residues. The V gene end was trimmed by 1 base and the J gene end by 4 bases; junction bases not matched to a gene: 8. The CDR3 is CASSLVPGTSGSIETQYF. The DNA of the CDR3 is TGTGCCAGCAGCTTAGTCCCCGGGACTAGCGGGAGTATAGAGACCCAGTACTTC.

The rearrangement joins TRBV30 to TRBJ2-1, with D possibly being TRBD2 (5 bases). Trimming cost V 2 bases and J 2 bases, with 10 bases left between them. CDR3 length: 14 amino acids. Germline-derived CDR1 and CDR2 are GTSNPN and SVGIG (reference sequence). The CDR3 reads CAWSQAVTYNEQFF. In nucleotides, the CDR3 is TGTGCCTGGAGTCAAGCGGTTACCTACAATGAGCAGTTCTTC.

This clone was counted only a few times. The V call is TRBV30, the J call TRBJ2-3; D not certain. Trimming stripped 5 bases from V and 2 bases from J, with 5 bases between. The CDR3 is 11 amino acids. In germline, CDR1 is GTSNPN, CDR2 SVGIG (reference sequence). CDR3 sequence (DNA): TGTGCCTGGCGAGTCACAGATACGCAGTATTTT. Translating gives CAWRVTDTQYF.

This clone was seen a handful of times. The chain carries TRBV7-8 and TRBJ2-1; a possible D gene is TRBD2 (5 bases). There are 13 residues in the CDR3. V was trimmed by 3 bases and J by 9 bases, leaving 12 bases between them. Per germline, CDR1 SGHVS and CDR2 FQNEAQ. The CDR3 reads CASSFTEGGEQFF. CDR3 bases: TGTGCCAGCAGCTTCACCGAGGGTGGTGAGCAGTTCTTC.